This TCR beta chain was captured by sequencing in a study of metastatic and nonmetastatic thyroid tumors. Study details: For malignant and benign thyroid patients, tumor or nodule tissue and blood were the sources whose repertoires were compared. Overall study results and limits: Malignant thyroid tumors reportedly exceeded benign nodules significantly in TCR beta diversity, with the difference appearing in blood and tumor.

The CDR3 extends over 14 amino acids. Germline V gene lookup returns CDR1 MNHNS and CDR2 SASEGT. The V end lost 2 bases, the J end lost 5 bases, and 13 bases lay between the germline ends. Under the authors' procedure: What underpinned the distant-metastasis classifier for papillary thyroid cancer was the set of CDR3 differences across clinicopathological groups. TCRdb re-called clones from the PCR reads using MiXCR. For this entry, the V and J calls and clone size follow TCRdb and not the study's own pipeline. The data contain approximately 21,000 clones, more than 25% of them singletons. A note on this clone: The antigen is undetermined.

Nobody among the patients had been given any treatment before thyroid surgery. The receptor's source is a female donor with papillary thyroid cancer or a benign thyroid nodule (not recorded which). Some clones in this sample may be carry-over from other donors' samples. The sample consisted of blood. The chain couples TRBV6-1 to TRBJ2-7; no definite D call. This CDR3 is CASSEYRLRDEQYF. The CDR3 DNA is TGTGCCAGCAGTGAATACCGACTTCGGGACGAGCAGTACTTC.